The entry below describes one TCR beta chain. Researchers took RNA transcripts and amplified the TCR beta CDR3 regions from them. When the TCR CDR3 underwent first-round RT-PCR, the HTBI primer set was used. From the multiplex PCR reads, TCRdb called clonotypes with MiXCR, one entry per CDR3 protein. In the table there are about 130,000 distinct CDR3 sequences, 22% of which are singletons. The data were obtained in a study of T cells in Graves' hyperthyroidism and ophthalmopathy. Any patient presenting with uncontrolled infection, other autoimmune disease, pregnancy or lactation was left out. CDR1 and CDR2 (germline): SGHTA, FQGTGA. V was shortened by 9 bases and J by 10 bases, with 22 bases between the two germline ends. There are 14 residues in the CDR3.

The specimen was blood. This sequence was found in a woman aged 45-65 years with Graves' hyperthyroidism that later progressed to Graves' ophthalmopathy. The chain links TRBV7-3 to TRBJ2-1; tentative D call: TRBD2 (6 bases). CDR3 DNA sequence: TGTGCCAGTAGCCCCGGACGGACTACTAGGGAGCAGTTCTTC. This gives the protein CASSPGRTTREQFF. Combining the CDR3 with reference TRBV7-3 and TRBJ2-1 gives the whole variable domain GAGVSQTPSNKVTEKGKYVELRCDPISGHTALYWYRQSLGQGPEFLIYFQGTGAADDSGLPNDRFFAVRPEGSVSTLKIQRTERGDSAVYLCASSPGRTTREQFFGPGTRLTVL.